Each of the 25 T cell receptor beta chains below was sequenced from the same sample in a study of Graves' ophthalmopathy and Graves' hyperthyroidism. For repertoire sequencing, the TCR beta CDR3 regions were amplified from RNA transcripts. HTBI-primed first-round RT-PCR preceded second-round multiplex PCR. TCRdb re-called the multiplex PCR reads with MiXCR, one entry per CDR3 protein. This table has roughly 700,000 distinct CDR3 sequences, 40% appearing once. Sequencing was carried out using peripheral blood. These receptors came from an adult man with Graves' ophthalmopathy.

This clonotype has only a few counts. The chain carries TRBV7-9 and TRBJ2-7; 7 nucleotides align to TRBD1. Germline V gene lookup returns CDR1 SEHNR and CDR2 FQNEAQ (reference sequence). The CDR3 has 18 residues. V trimming: 5 bases; J trimming: 0 bases; junction bases outside the gene matches: 16. CDR3 sequence (DNA): TGTGCCAGCAGCCAAGGCTTTGCCTCGACAGGGAGCTCCTACGAGCAGTACTTC. This codes for CASSQGFASTGSSYEQYF. Combining the CDR3 with reference TRBV7-9 and TRBJ2-7 gives the whole variable domain DTGVSQNPRHKITKRGQNVTFRCDPISEHNRLYWYRQTLGQGPEFLTYFQNEAQLEKSRLLSDRFSAERPKGSFSTLEIQRTEQGDSAMYLCASSQGFASTGSSYEQYFGPGTRLTVT.

This clonotype was recorded many times. This sequence joins TRBV20-1 and TRBJ2-7; either TRBD1 or TRBD2 may fit D (5 bases each). The CDR3 spans 11 residues. The germline V gene encodes CDR1 DFQATT and CDR2 SNEGSKA (reference sequence). Trimming stripped 6 bases from V and 5 bases from J, with 11 bases between. CDR3 amino acids: CSASRDHEQYF. For the CDR3, the DNA is TGCAGTGCATCCAGGGACCACGAGCAGTACTTC.

This clonotype came up a few times. This sequence joins TRBV25-1 and TRBJ1-3; TRBD1 agrees at 7 bases. J lost 5 bases, V lost 3 bases, and 13 bases had no gene match. The CDR3 spans 17 residues. Germline V gene lookup returns CDR1 MGHDK and CDR2 SYGVNS. CDR3 in DNA: TGTGCCAGCAGTGATAGTGCCGGGACAGCCAGCCGAAACACCATATATTTT. Protein: CASSDSAGTASRNTIYF.

CDR3 residues: CASSLSRRQGALYF. In DNA form, the CDR3 reads TGTGCCAGCAGCTTATCGCGGAGACAGGGGGCACTGTACTTC. The chain uses TRBV5-5 and TRBJ2-5; 10 bases are shared with TRBD1. CDR3 length: 14 amino acids. Germline assignment: CDR1 SGHKS and CDR2 YYEKEE (reference sequence). V lost 2 bases to trimming and J lost 13 bases; unmatched junction nucleotides: 11.

A word on this clonotype: An end of the junction differs from the germline gene, which may be a read error. This sequence joins TRBV6-4 and TRBJ2-7, with D unclear. CDR1 MRHNA and CDR2 SNTAGT come from the germline V gene. This CDR3 spans 15 amino acids. The chain's CDR3 is CASSVERGNAYEQCF. CDR3 nucleotide sequence: TGTGCCAGCAGTGTGGAGAGAGGTAACGCCTACGAGCAGTGCTTC.

This clonotype was seen at least ten times. The rearrangement links TRBV10-3 to TRBJ2-7; 9 bases agree with TRBD1. The V gene end was trimmed by 6 bases and the J gene end by 9 bases; junction bases not matched to a gene: 12. CDR1 is ENHRY, CDR2 SYGVKD, per germline. The CDR3 sequence is 14 residues long. In DNA form, the CDR3 reads TGTGCCATCAGAGAACCGGGACAGGGTACCGGGCAGTACTTC. This gives the protein CAIREPGQGTGQYF.

This clonotype was observed a few times. The chain combines TRBV12-3 or TRBV12-4 with TRBJ1-2, with TRBD1 as a possible D gene (5 bases). The CDR3 contains 13 residues. V dropped 8 bases and J dropped 4 bases, with 14 bases sitting between them. CDR3: CASGSAGTYGYTF. The CDR3 nucleotides read TGTGCCAGCGGCAGTGCGGGGACCTATGGCTACACCTTC.

The rearrangement links TRBV7-3 to TRBJ1-2; D is possibly TRBD1 (6 bases). Per germline, CDR1 SGHTA and CDR2 FQGTGA. The CDR3 extends over 14 amino acids. Trimming took off 5 bases at V and 4 bases at J, with 14 bases between the two ends. The CDR3: CASSKLTGAYGYTF. The CDR3 coding sequence is TGTGCCAGCAGCAAGTTGACAGGAGCCTATGGCTACACCTTC.

The chain uses TRBV2 and TRBJ2-7; 10 positions match TRBD2. Germline assignment: CDR1 SNHLY and CDR2 FYNNEI. The CDR3 totals 16 residues. J gave up 1 base and V 6 bases, and 9 bases lay outside the gene matches. The CDR3 region has the DNA TGTGCCAGCAGGCCTGCTAATAGCGGGAGGTCCTACGAGCAGTACTTC. Translating gives CASRPANSGRSYEQYF.

The chain uses TRBV20-1 and TRBJ2-7, with TRBD2 as a possible D gene (6 bases). V dropped 5 bases and J dropped 3 bases, with 8 bases sitting between them. The length of the CDR3 is 11 residues. Per the germline V gene, CDR1 is DFQATT and CDR2 is SNEGSKA (reference sequence). The CDR3: CSAWRGYEQYF. CDR3 sequence (DNA): TGCAGTGCTTGGAGGGGCTACGAGCAGTACTTC.

This clonotype was picked up a small number of times. V gene TRBV24-1 combines with J gene TRBJ1-5, with TRBD1 identical over 8 bases. V was pared by 11 bases and J by 7 bases, with 12 bases of the junction left unmatched. This CDR3 comprises 14 residues. Germline V lookup: CDR1 KGHDR, CDR2 SFDVKD. This CDR3 is CASRSTGVGQPQHF. The CDR3 nucleotides read TGTGCCAGCAGGTCGACAGGGGTCGGGCAGCCCCAGCATTTT.

In its sample, this clonotype was seen a few times. The rearrangement links TRBV20-1 to TRBJ1-6, with 7 bases that match TRBD1. The CDR3 spans 15 residues. The V gene's germline CDR1 is DFQATT and CDR2 SNEGSKA (reference sequence). The junction had 5 bases not matched to a gene; V was cut back by 2 bases and J by 4 bases. CDR3: CSARTDREYNSPLHF. CDR3 nucleotides: TGCAGTGCTAGAACAGACAGGGAATATAATTCACCCCTCCACTTT.

This clonotype was detected many times. This rearrangement joins TRBV2 to TRBJ2-5, with TRBD2 as a possible D gene (5 bases). The CDR3 has 15 amino acids. Trimming stripped 8 bases from V and 7 bases from J, with 23 bases between. Germline CDR1 and CDR2: SNHLY and FYNNEI. CDR3 sequence reads: CASDEWVGLLRTQYF. In DNA form, the CDR3 reads TGTGCCAGCGATGAATGGGTCGGACTCCTCCGGACCCAGTACTTC.

The J gene is TRBJ2-7, the V gene TRBV19, with 12 bases that match TRBD2. V trimming: 3 bases; J trimming: 5 bases; junction bases outside the gene matches: 8. This CDR3 is 16 amino acids long. Germline values: CDR1 LNHDA, CDR2 SQIVND (reference sequence). As DNA, the CDR3 is TGTGCCAGTAGTATTTCTGGGACTAGCGGGTTCAACGAGCAGTACTTC. Protein: CASSISGTSGFNEQYF.

This clonotype has a single count. This rearrangement joins TRBV10-3 to TRBJ1-2; TRBD1 matches 7 bases. Germline CDR1 ENHRY, CDR2 SYGVKD. Trimming took 6 bases from V and 6 from J; bases not matched to a gene: 16. This CDR3 has 16 amino acids. The DNA for the CDR3 is TGTGCCATCAGAGAAGGGGGCTTAGGTCAACAGGATGGCTACACCTTC. Its translation: CAIREGGLGQQDGYTF.

The V call is TRBV12-3 or TRBV12-4, the J call TRBJ2-7; 9 bases match TRBD1. V gave up 1 base and J gave up 7 bases; unmatched junction bases: 8. This CDR3 has 15 amino acids. The CDR3 loop is CASSLGTGVVEEQYF. Written as DNA, the CDR3 is TGTGCCAGCAGTTTAGGGACAGGGGTCGTGGAGGAGCAGTACTTC.

The CDR3 spells CATSKMTGGQETQHF. Here the CDR3 DNA reads TGTGCCACCAGCAAGATGACGGGGGGCCAAGAGACCCAGCATTTT. The gene calls are TRBV24-1 and TRBJ1-5, with D possibly matching TRBD1 (6 bases). Germline CDR1 reads KGHDR; CDR2 reads SFDVKD. The CDR3 has 15 amino acids. Trimming left V 7 bases short and J 11 bases short, with 23 bases between.

The V gene is TRBV25-1, the J gene TRBJ2-7; 7 bases map to TRBD1. The germline V gene has CDR1 MGHDK and CDR2 SYGVNS. The V gene end was trimmed by 5 bases and the J gene end by 4 bases; junction bases not matched to a gene: 8. The CDR3 sequence is 14 residues long. CDR3 sequence: CASSTGTDLYEQYF. The DNA of the CDR3 is TGTGCCAGCAGTACCGGGACAGATTTATACGAGCAGTACTTC.

This clonotype was seen ten or more times. The V call is TRBV11-2, the J call TRBJ2-5; TRBD2 matches 8 bases. The germline V gene encodes CDR1 SGHAT and CDR2 FQNNGV. V lost 7 bases to trimming and J lost 7 bases; unmatched junction nucleotides: 17. The CDR3 loop spans 16 amino acids. The CDR3, as DNA: TGTGCCAGCACCTTCGGGAATAGCGGGGAAGTGGGGACCCAGTACTTC. Amino acid sequence: CASTFGNSGEVGTQYF.

This sequence joins TRBV25-1 and TRBJ1-4; the D is unclear. The length of the CDR3 is 13 residues. Deletions cut 5 bases from V and 8 bases from J, with 12 bases between. Germline V gene lookup returns CDR1 MGHDK and CDR2 SYGVNS. The CDR3 reads CASSLHSQEKLFF. Written as DNA, the CDR3 is TGTGCCAGCAGTTTACACAGCCAAGAAAAACTGTTTTTT. The full variable domain, with the rest looked up from reference TRBV25-1 and TRBJ1-4, is EADIYQTPRYLVIGTGKKITLECSQTMGHDKMYWYQQDPGMELHLIHYSYGVNSTEKGDLSSESTVSRIRTEHFPLTLESARPSHTSQYLCASSLHSQEKLFFGSGTQLSVL.

There are a few counts of this clonotype. V is TRBV6-1 and J is TRBJ1-1; TRBD1 agrees at 7 bases. The V gene end was trimmed by 6 bases and the J gene end by 4 bases; junction bases not matched to a gene: 5. Germline V gene data show CDR1 as MNHNS and CDR2 as SASEGT. The CDR3 has 13 residues. CDR3 sequence reads: CASRINRGTEAFF. CDR3 nucleotide sequence: TGTGCCAGCAGAATCAACAGGGGCACTGAAGCTTTCTTT.

The J gene is TRBJ2-7, the V gene TRBV5-1, with D uncertain. The CDR3 totals 13 residues. CDR1 and CDR2 from the germline V gene are SGHRS and YFSETQ. V lost 1 base to trimming and J lost 3 bases, with 8 bases between them. CDR3 coding DNA: TGCGCCAGCAGCTTGAGGCCGAACTACGAGCAGTACTTC. It codes for CASSLRPNYEQYF.

For this clonotype: One end of the junction varies from germline; a read error may be responsible. The genes are TRBV10-2 and TRBJ1-2; maybe TRBD1 (5 bases). Germline V gene sequence: CDR1 WSHSY, CDR2 SAAADI. The CDR3 sequence is 14 residues long. This chain's CDR3 is CASSPGGPQYGYTF. The CDR3 nucleotides are TGTGCCAGCAGTCCCGGGGGTCCACAATATGGCTACACCTTC.

This clonotype has only a few counts. This chain links TRBV20-1 with TRBJ2-7, with TRBD1 matching 9 bases. In germline, CDR1 is DFQATT, CDR2 SNEGSKA (reference sequence). The CDR3 length is 14 residues. Germline trimming cut 2 bases from V and 7 bases from J; bases unmatched to any gene: 9. The CDR3 region has the DNA TGCAGTGCTAGACCTCGGGACAGGGCGGGAGAGCAGTACTTC. It codes for CSARPRDRAGEQYF.

About this clonotype: A much larger clone sits a single nucleotide away, making a read error possible. The V and J genes are TRBV7-9 and TRBJ1-3; D remains unclear. This CDR3 has 15 amino acids. Per germline, CDR1 SEHNR and CDR2 FQNEAQ (reference sequence). CDR3 nucleotides: TGTGTCAGCAGCCCGCGGACGTCCTCTGGAAACACCATATATTTT. Its translation: CVSSPRTSSGNTIYF.